The rows below give T cell receptor beta chains drawn from one sample of a study of blood T cell repertoires in COVID-19. Profiling relied on immunoSEQ multiplex PCR, and the TCRdb table lists in-frame clones only, not all of them. This table holds about 250,000 clones, about nine tenths found once. Input material: peripheral blood. These receptors were obtained from a young man with COVID-19, enrolled during active disease. Each CDR3 is given with its conserved first and last residue. Fields, in order: clone size, D gene, V gene, J gene, CDR3 protein, CDR3 DNA. D genes are given only for firm matches. Only part of the rows carry a size: once, few, many, or a class if the clone is expanded.

once,NA,TRBV3-1/TRBV3-2,TRBJ2-7,CASSPPGAAYEQYF,TGTGCCAGCAGCCCCCCAGGGGCTGCCTACGAGCAGTACTTC
NA,NA,TRBV6-2/TRBV6-3,TRBJ2-2,CASSRQAANTGELFF,TGTGCCAGCAGTCGACAGGCCGCGAACACCGGGGAGCTGTTTTTT
once,NA,TRBV19,TRBJ2-2,CATFGQGRHTGELFF,TGTGCCACCTTCGGCCAGGGGCGGCACACCGGGGAGCTGTTTTTT
NA,TRBD2,TRBV5-4,TRBJ2-7,CASSPTPGGSISYEQYF,TGTGCCAGCAGCCCGACACCGGGGGGGTCAATCTCCTACGAGCAGTACTTC
NA,NA,TRBV9,TRBJ1-2,CASSSNRAPGYTF,TGTGCCAGCAGCTCGAACAGGGCTCCTGGCTACACCTTC
NA,NA,TRBV28,TRBJ1-2,CASKYRDYGYTF,TGTGCCAGCAAGTACAGGGATTATGGCTACACCTTC
NA,TRBD1,TRBV18,TRBJ1-2,CASSSGQDNYGYTF,TGTGCCAGCTCATCGGGACAGGATAACTATGGCTACACCTTC
NA,TRBD1,TRBV6-5,TRBJ1-2,CASRGETHYGYTF,TGTGCCTCCAGGGGGGAGACCCACTATGGCTACACCTTC
few,TRBD1,TRBV6-4,TRBJ1-2,CASSPGTGISNYGYTF,TGTGCCAGCAGTCCCGGGACAGGGATTAGTAACTATGGCTACACCTTC
once,TRBD1,TRBV19,TRBJ2-7,CASRGAGTGSYEQYF,TGTGCCAGTAGGGGTGCCGGGACAGGGAGCTACGAGCAGTACTTC
NA,NA,TRBV4-1,TRBJ1-1,CASRLGGGRGEAFF,TGCGCCAGCAGGCTGGGGGGGGGCCGGGGTGAAGCTTTCTTT
NA,NA,TRBV6-5,TRBJ2-7,CASSQTGMDEQYF,TGTGCCAGCAGCCAAACAGGGATGGACGAGCAGTACTTC
NA,NA,TRBV10-1,TRBJ1-6,CASIPQANSYNSPLHF,TGCGCCAGCATTCCCCAGGCTAACTCCTATAATTCACCCCTCCACTTT